The 8 T cell receptor beta chains presented below share a single source sample, sequenced in a study of cytotoxic CD8 clonotypes in ibrutinib-treated CLL. This table comes from immunoSEQ multiplex PCR, and its TCRdb copy is limited to in-frame clones, with some not included. This table has over 70,000 clones, roughly 86% appearing once. The source material was PBMCs, sampled before ibrutinib treatment. All receptors come from a human donor with chronic lymphocytic leukemia.

The chain carries TRBV9 and TRBJ2-1; D remains ambiguous. This CDR3 has 15 amino acids. The germline CDR1 and CDR2 sequences are SGDLS and YYNGEE. Trimming took 4 bases from V and 0 from J, leaving 11 bases between them. The CDR3 coding sequence is TGTGCCAGCAGCCCAACAGAGAGCTCCTACAATGAGCAGTTCTTC. Protein sequence: CASSPTESSYNEQFF.

The chain employs TRBV19 and TRBJ1-5; D perhaps matches TRBD1 (5 bases). This CDR3 has 16 residues. From germline, CDR1 is LNHDA and CDR2 SQIVND (reference sequence). Trimming stripped 1 base from V and 2 bases from J, with 12 bases between. The CDR3: CASSIVGGARNQPQHF. The CDR3 nucleotides read TGTGCCAGTAGTATAGTTGGAGGGGCGCGCAATCAGCCCCAGCATTTT.

The V gene is TRBV6-5, the J gene TRBJ1-1; 7 bases align to TRBD1. Germline V gene sequence: CDR1 MNHEY, CDR2 SVGAGI. The CDR3 length is 14 residues. The V gene end was trimmed by 2 bases and the J gene end by 3 bases; junction bases not matched to a gene: 3. DNA of the CDR3: TGTGCCAGCAGTTACGGACAGGCGGACACTGAAGCTTTCTTT. It codes for CASSYGQADTEAFF.

The rearrangement uses TRBV2 and TRBJ1-4; D not certain. CDR3 length equals 14 residues. Germline V gene lookup returns CDR1 SNHLY and CDR2 FYNNEI. V gave up 2 bases and J gave up 6 bases, with 10 bases separating them. The CDR3 DNA is TGTGCCAGCAGTGAATGGCAGTATTATGAAAAACTGTTTTTT. Its protein is CASSEWQYYEKLFF.

The V and J genes are TRBV30 and TRBJ1-1; the D gene is possibly TRBD1 (5 bases). From germline, CDR1 is GTSNPN and CDR2 SVGIG (reference sequence). The CDR3 spans 12 residues. Trimming stripped 0 bases from V and 4 bases from J, with 6 bases between. The DNA for the CDR3 is TGTGCCTGGAGTGTGGGGGGCACTGAAGCTTTCTTT. Protein product: CAWSVGGTEAFF.

The chain carries TRBV27 and TRBJ2-1; TRBD2 aligns across 12 bases. Per germline, CDR1 MNHEY and CDR2 SMNVEV (reference sequence). V lost 6 bases and J lost 8; bases outside the gene matches: 8. The CDR3 has 15 residues. CDR3 sequence (DNA): TGTGCCAGCAGGACACTAGCGGGAGGCTTTTATGAGCAGTTCTTC. Amino acid sequence: CASRTLAGGFYEQFF.

The chain is built from TRBV7-6 and TRBJ1-3; D may be TRBD1 (5 bases). Per germline, CDR1 SGHVS and CDR2 FNYEAQ. V lost 1 base and J lost 1, with 11 bases in between. This CDR3 is built from 16 residues. The CDR3 reads CASSLGGRASGNTIYF. The CDR3 DNA reads as TGTGCCAGCAGCTTAGGGGGCAGGGCGTCTGGAAACACCATATATTTT. Based on the CDR3 plus reference TRBV7-6 and TRBJ1-3, the full variable domain is GAGVSQSPRYKVTKRGQDVALRCDPISGHVSLYWYRQALGQGPEFLTYFNYEAQQDKSGLPNDRFSAERPEGSISTLTIQRTEQRDSAMYRCASSLGGRASGNTIYFGEGSWLTVV.

This clone was seen a few times. This rearrangement joins TRBV9 to TRBJ2-1; no definite D call. Trimming removed 3 bases from V and 4 bases from J, with 8 bases in between. Germline lookup yields CDR1 SGDLS and CDR2 YYNGEE. The CDR3 covers 13 residues. CDR3 region: CASSALAYNEQFF. In nucleotides, the CDR3 is TGTGCCAGCAGCGCCCTGGCATACAATGAGCAGTTCTTC. The full variable domain, rest sourced from reference TRBV9 and TRBJ2-1, is DSGVTQTPKHLITATGQRVTLRCSPRSGDLSVYWYQQSLDQGLQFLIQYYNGEERAKGNILERFSAQQFPDLHSELNLSSLELGDSALYFCASSALAYNEQFFGPGTRLTVL.